This T cell receptor beta chain came from a study of vaccination and CD4 T cells after COVID-19. Turning to the study itself: Convalescent persons amounted to six males plus four females, two of whom were Hispanic.

Broader study findings: No early post-infection timepoints were studied, and convalescent patients studied were relatively few. The median count of SARS-CoV-2-reactive clonotypes rose from around 20 to 38, not significantly.

On this clonotype itself: Its antigen is currently unknown.

The CDR3 has 18 residues. Germline values: CDR1 LNHDA, CDR2 SQIVND (reference sequence). V gave up 3 bases and J gave up 1 base; unmatched junction bases: 6. Using its own MiXCR run on the PCR reads, TCRdb lists one record per CDR3 protein. This table has 15,000 to 20,000 distinct CDR3 sequences, under 80% appearing once. V and J are TRBV19 and TRBJ2-6; 10 bases map to TRBD1. Sequencing used CD4+ T cells from blood, obtained before SARS-CoV-2 vaccination. This receptor was identified in a human donor who had recovered from COVID-19. In DNA form, the CDR3 reads TGTGCCAGTAGTATCTTGACAGGGGGCGCGTCTGGGGCCAACGTCCTGACTTTC. It is translated as CASSILTGGASGANVLTF.